This TCR beta chain was profiled in a study of T cells after posttransplantation cyclophosphamide. This clone appeared a few times. Its antigen is unidentified. Cyclophosphamide on days +3 and +4 followed busulfan-fludarabine conditioning and a marrow graft. Study findings and constraints: Donor CD8+ memory clones often dominated recipient blood repertoires at later times. After PTCy, TRB diversity resembled that of CNI/methotrexate controls.

TCRdb's copy holds only in-frame clones and misses some; the assay was immunoSEQ multiplex PCR. The sample yields 3,300 or so clones, without any singletons. Germline V CDR1 and CDR2: MNHEY, SMNVEV (reference sequence). Trimming removed 1 base at V and 3 bases at J, with 7 bases between. The CDR3 contains 13 residues. V usage is TRBV27 and J usage is TRBJ2-7; D uncertain. The sequence derives from a young adult male patient who received an allogeneic stem cell transplant from a related donor, was CMV-positive, and had acute GVHD only. Some T cells may originate from the graft donor. Sequencing used PBMCs, obtained after allogeneic stem cell transplant with posttransplant cyclophosphamide. The CDR3 DNA is TGTGCCAGCAGTTTATATAAGCTCTACGAGCAGTACTTC. Protein: CASSLYKLYEQYF.